These 32 T cell receptor beta chains came from one sample sequenced in a study of a mutant IDH1 vaccine in newly diagnosed glioma. The time point denotes: baseline, week 1 (first vaccination visit). The sample's treatment: pre-vaccination baseline after standard-of-care therapy. TCRdb keeps only in-frame clones here, not all; method: immunoSEQ multiplex PCR. The table lists under 80,000 clones, about 86% of them singletons, with over 2.5% in the top ten. Source: PBMCs, taken from a glioma patient treated with radiotherapy, temozolomide or both. These receptors came from a man aged 30-40 years with glioma.

This chain connects TRBV9 to TRBJ2-1; 8 nucleotides align to TRBD2. With 3 bases clipped from V and 0 bases from J, the junction kept 5 bases outside the gene matches. Germline V gene sequence: CDR1 SGDLS, CDR2 YYNGEE. The CDR3 contains 16 residues. The CDR3 protein is CASSAPGGASYNEQFF. CDR3 nucleotides: TGTGCCAGCAGCGCCCCGGGGGGGGCCTCCTACAATGAGCAGTTCTTC.

Regarding this clone: The junction departs from germline at one end; a sequencing error may be responsible. The chain links TRBV6-5 to TRBJ1-2, with TRBD1 matching 9 bases. The V gene's germline CDR1 is MNHEY and CDR2 SVGAGI. This CDR3 comprises 16 residues. The CDR3 spells CASNYLGQGLAYGYTF. The CDR3 DNA reads as TGTGCCAGCAATTACTTGGGACAGGGACTGGCCTATGGCTACACCTTC.

Worth noting for this clone: Compared with germline, one end of the junction differs, possibly owing to a read error. The chain links TRBV27 to TRBJ1-1; no reliable D call. CDR1 and CDR2 from the germline V gene are MNHEY and SMNVEV (reference sequence). The length of the CDR3 is 11 residues. The CDR3 region is CASSLPPQLGF. The CDR3 region has the DNA TGTGCCAGCAGTTTACCCCCCCAGCTGGGGTTT.

The chain joins TRBV30 to TRBJ2-3; weak D call: TRBD2 (7 bases). CDR3 length: 13 residues. Germline V gene sequence: CDR1 GTSNPN, CDR2 SVGIG (reference sequence). CDR3: CARTGGVTDTQYF. CDR3 bases: TGTGCAAGGACGGGGGGCGTCACAGATACGCAGTATTTT.

The sample holds one count of this clone. The chain combines TRBV7-9 with TRBJ2-2; the D gene is possibly TRBD2 (6 bases). The germline V gene encodes CDR1 SEHNR and CDR2 FQNEAQ (reference sequence). CDR3 length equals 15 residues. The V end lost 4 bases, the J end lost 4 bases, and 13 bases lay between the germline ends. This CDR3 reads CASSSGDSLTGELFF. In nucleotides, the CDR3 is TGTGCCAGCAGCTCCGGGGACTCCCTCACCGGGGAGCTGTTTTTT.

This clone was counted between two and nine times. This CDR3 reads CASSSPGADTEAFF. The CDR3 nucleotides are TGTGCCAGCAGCTCCCCCGGGGCCGACACTGAAGCTTTCTTT. The chain carries TRBV7-9 and TRBJ1-1; maybe TRBD1 (5 bases). Germline CDR1 is SEHNR and CDR2 is FQNEAQ (reference sequence). The CDR3 totals 14 residues. The V end lost 4 bases, the J end lost 3 bases, and 12 bases lay between the germline ends. Supplemented by reference TRBV7-9 and TRBJ1-1, the full variable domain reads DTGVSQNPRHKITKRGQNVTFRCDPISEHNRLYWYRQTLGQGPEFLTYFQNEAQLEKSRLLSDRFSAERPKGSFSTLEIQRTEQGDSAMYLCASSSPGADTEAFFGQGTRLTVV.

A few counts support this clone. The gene calls are TRBV5-8 and TRBJ1-2; D perhaps matches TRBD1 (6 bases). CDR3 length: 14 residues. Germline V gene data show CDR1 as SGHTS and CDR2 as YDEGEE. The V and J ends lost 3 bases and 6 bases respectively, with 15 bases between them. The CDR3 region is CASSWGGGSHGYTF. Here the CDR3 DNA reads TGTGCCAGCAGCTGGGGAGGGGGTAGCCATGGCTACACCTTC.

The V and J genes are TRBV11-3 and TRBJ1-6; TRBD1 is a possible D gene (6 bases). Trimming took off 6 bases at V and 10 bases at J, with 13 bases between the two ends. Germline loops: CDR1 SGHNT, CDR2 YENEEA. The CDR3 length is 13 residues. The CDR3 is CASSSDSVSPLHF. In DNA, the CDR3 is TGTGCCAGCAGTTCGGACAGTGTATCACCCCTCCACTTT. Based on the CDR3 plus reference TRBV11-3 and TRBJ1-6, the full variable domain is EAGVVQSPRYKIIEKKQPVAFWCNPISGHNTLYWYLQNLGQGPELLIRYENEEAVDDSQLPKDRFSAERLKGVDSTLKIQPAELGDSAVYLCASSSDSVSPLHFGNGTRLTVT.

The chain carries TRBV7-9 and TRBJ1-6; D is possibly TRBD1 (5 bases). Germline V gene lookup returns CDR1 SEHNR and CDR2 FQNEAQ (reference sequence). The CDR3 loop spans 18 amino acids. V lost 1 base and J 0 bases, leaving 13 bases between the germline ends. For the CDR3, the DNA is TGTGCCAGCAGCTTAGATTCGCAGGGCTACTCCTATAATTCACCCCTCCACTTT. Translating it yields CASSLDSQGYSYNSPLHF.

This chain links TRBV2 with TRBJ1-5; no clear D gene. The CDR3 runs 14 residues. V lost 4 bases and J lost 3, with 10 bases in between. The germline V gene has CDR1 SNHLY and CDR2 FYNNEI. CDR3 protein: CASSAPSDNQPQHF. As DNA, the CDR3 is TGTGCCAGCAGTGCCCCATCGGACAATCAGCCCCAGCATTTT. The variable domain in full, with the rest retrieved from reference TRBV2 and TRBJ1-5, is EPEVTQTPSHQVTQMGQEVILRCVPISNHLYFYWYRQILGQKVEFLVSFYNNEISEKSEIFDDQFSVERPDGSNFTLKIRSTKLEDSAMYFCASSAPSDNQPQHFGDGTRLSIL.

The V gene is TRBV7-2, the J gene TRBJ2-5, with 9 positions matching TRBD2. The germline CDR1 and CDR2 sequences are SGHTA and FQGNSA. V gave up 2 bases and J gave up 4 bases; unmatched junction bases: 8. The CDR3 is 16 residues long. For the CDR3, the DNA is TGTGCCAGCAGCTTAATCCGCGGGGGGGCCGGAGAGACCCAGTACTTC. It specifies CASSLIRGGAGETQYF.

The J gene is TRBJ1-3, the V gene TRBV9; D unresolved. The CDR3 has 18 amino acids. The V and J ends lost 3 bases and 5 bases respectively, with 24 bases between them. Germline V gene sequence: CDR1 SGDLS, CDR2 YYNGEE. This CDR3 reads CASSASISPAAARNTIYF. The CDR3 bases are TGTGCCAGCAGCGCCAGTATATCCCCCGCAGCCGCTAGAAACACCATATATTTT. The full variable domain, completed using reference TRBV9 and TRBJ1-3, is DSGVTQTPKHLITATGQRVTLRCSPRSGDLSVYWYQQSLDQGLQFLIQYYNGEERAKGNILERFSAQQFPDLHSELNLSSLELGDSALYFCASSASISPAAARNTIYFGEGSWLTVV.

The V call is TRBV14, the J call TRBJ2-7, with TRBD2 matching 8 bases. V lost 1 base to trimming and J lost 9 bases; unmatched junction nucleotides: 5. Per the germline V gene, CDR1 is SGHDN and CDR2 is FVKESK. The CDR3 is made up of 13 amino acids. CDR3 in amino acids: CASSQALGGVQYF. The CDR3 nucleotides are TGTGCCAGCAGCCAAGCCCTCGGGGGGGTGCAGTACTTC.

This clone turned up a few times. The V and J genes are TRBV5-1 and TRBJ1-1; D is ambiguous. The V end lost 0 bases, the J end lost 1 base, and 4 bases lay between the germline ends. CDR3 size: 13 residues. Per germline, CDR1 SGHRS and CDR2 YFSETQ. This CDR3 is CASSLEKNTEAFF. The CDR3 DNA sequence: TGCGCCAGCAGCTTGGAAAAGAACACTGAAGCTTTCTTT.

The DNA for the CDR3 is TGTGCCAGTACCCCCCCCCTCGGGGGGCTTGTCACTGAAGCTTTCTTT. It encodes CASTPPLGGLVTEAFF. The chain recombines TRBV19 with TRBJ1-1, with D possibly being TRBD1 (6 bases). Germline-derived CDR1 and CDR2 are LNHDA and SQIVND (reference sequence). Trimming took 7 bases from V and 4 from J, leaving 22 bases between them. The CDR3 runs to 16 residues. Drawing the rest from reference TRBV19 and TRBJ1-1, the complete variable domain is DGGITQSPKYLFRKEGQNVTLSCEQNLNHDAMYWYRQDPGQGLRLIYYSQIVNDFQKGDIAEGYSVSREKKESFPLTVTSAQKNPTAFYLCASTPPLGGLVTEAFFGQGTRLTVV.

This clone was counted a few times. This chain joins TRBV19 and TRBJ1-5; D gene uncertain. Trimming took off 9 bases at V and 4 bases at J, with 13 bases between the two ends. Germline lookup yields CDR1 LNHDA and CDR2 SQIVND (reference sequence). This CDR3 region has 13 residues. DNA of the CDR3: TGTGCCAGCCAGTCCTGGGCAAATCAGCCCCAGCATTTT. Translation: CASQSWANQPQHF.

The genes are TRBV7-9 and TRBJ2-7; D gene uncertain. Trimming left V 8 bases short and J 2 bases short, with 10 bases between. Germline-derived CDR1 and CDR2 are SEHNR and FQNEAQ (reference sequence). This CDR3 comprises 12 residues. CDR3 nucleotide sequence: TGTGCCAGCGGTGATGCCGCCTACGAGCAGTACTTC. Its protein is CASGDAAYEQYF.

The rearrangement joins TRBV6-5 to TRBJ1-1, with 9 bases that match TRBD1. Per the germline V gene, CDR1 is MNHEY and CDR2 is SVGAGI. This CDR3 is 13 amino acids long. The trim removed 2 bases at V and 6 bases at J, leaving 1 base unmatched. In DNA, the CDR3 is TGTGCCAGCAGTTACCGGACAGGGGCTGAAGCTTTCTTT. Encoded protein: CASSYRTGAEAFF.

In DNA form, the CDR3 reads TGCGCCAGCAGCCAGGGACGGGCTTATAGCAATCAGCCCCAGCATTTT. Translated, it gives CASSQGRAYSNQPQHF. The chain is built from TRBV4-1 and TRBJ1-5, with D maybe TRBD1 (5 bases). Germline assignment: CDR1 MGHRA and CDR2 YSYEKL. This CDR3 comprises 16 residues. V was clipped by 3 bases and J by 0 bases, with 12 bases between them.

The J gene is TRBJ2-1, the V gene TRBV10-3; 7 nucleotides align to TRBD1. Germline CDR1 reads ENHRY; CDR2 reads SYGVKD. V shed 4 bases, J shed 9 bases, and the junction held 12 bases outside the gene matches. The CDR3 length is 15 residues. The CDR3 DNA sequence: TGTGCCATCAGTGGGGAGACAGGGATAACCGGTGAGCAGTTCTTC. Its protein product is CAISGETGITGEQFF.

The chain joins TRBV28 to TRBJ2-5; 12 bases agree with TRBD2. V gave up 2 bases and J gave up 3 bases; unmatched junction bases: 1. Germline V CDR1 and CDR2: MDHEN, SYDVKM. The CDR3 is made up of 15 amino acids. CDR3 DNA: TGTGCCAGCAGTTTACTAGCGGGGGGGGAAGAGACCCAGTACTTC. It specifies CASSLLAGGEETQYF.

This sequence joins TRBV21-1 and TRBJ2-6; the D call in the table, TRBD1, was not verified against the DNA. TRBV21-1 is assigned pseudogene status. The length of the CDR3 is 17 residues. The CDR3 DNA follows: TGTGCCAGCAGCAAATCTAGGGGGACCCCTGGGGCCAACGTCCTGACTTTC. It is translated as CASSKSRGTPGANVLTF.

V and J are TRBV29-1 and TRBJ1-1; possible D gene TRBD1, 5 bases. The CDR3 contains 12 residues. CDR1 SQVTM and CDR2 ANQGSEA come from the germline V gene. The V gene lost 2 bases and the J gene lost 4 bases, with 8 bases spanning the gap. CDR3 residues: CSVERGGTEAFF. The CDR3 DNA follows: TGCAGCGTTGAAAGGGGAGGCACTGAAGCTTTCTTT.

The chain recombines TRBV5-1 with TRBJ1-1; 7 bases align to TRBD1. Germline lookup yields CDR1 SGHRS and CDR2 YFSETQ. With 0 bases clipped from V and 11 bases from J, the junction kept 10 bases outside the gene matches. The CDR3 totals 14 residues. The CDR3 DNA sequence: TGCGCCAGCAGCTTGGTCGGAAGAGGACAGGTCGCTTTCTTT. Its protein product is CASSLVGRGQVAFF.

This clone is categorized as medium-sized (0.01 to 0.1%). V gene TRBV28 combines with J gene TRBJ1-1, with D uncertain. Trimming shortened V by 6 bases and J by 0 bases, and 8 bases separated the two germline ends. Germline V gene sequence: CDR1 MDHEN, CDR2 SYDVKM. The CDR3 loop spans 13 amino acids. The CDR3 here is CASSPGVNTEAFF. CDR3 sequence (DNA): TGTGCCAGCAGCCCCGGGGTGAACACTGAAGCTTTCTTT.

This clone was detected once. The chain has TRBV28 and TRBJ1-5, with TRBD1 matching 8 bases. The CDR3 contains 16 residues. Looked up from germline, CDR1 is MDHEN and CDR2 is SYDVKM. Germline trimming cut 4 bases from V and 7 bases from J; bases unmatched to any gene: 12. The CDR3 coding sequence is TGTGCCAGCAGTTCTCCGGACAGGGAGGGCGGACAGCCCCAGCATTTT. It codes for CASSSPDREGGQPQHF.

In DNA form, the CDR3 reads TGTGCCAGCAGCCGCCGGGACAGGGTGAACACTGAAGCTTTCTTT. Residues: CASSRRDRVNTEAFF. V and J are TRBV11-2 and TRBJ1-1, with 9 bases identical to TRBD1. This CDR3 contains 15 residues. The germline CDR1 and CDR2 sequences are SGHAT and FQNNGV. With V trimmed by 5 bases and J by 0 bases, 4 bases remained unmatched.

The J gene is TRBJ2-5, the V gene TRBV2; 11 positions agree with TRBD2. Germline CDR1 and CDR2: SNHLY and FYNNEI. V was clipped by 4 bases and J by 2 bases; unmatched bases: 3. The CDR3 has 15 amino acids. The chain's CDR3 is CASSGLAGPQETQYF. As DNA, the CDR3 is TGTGCCAGCAGTGGACTAGCGGGGCCACAAGAGACCCAGTACTTC.

This rearrangement joins TRBV5-5 to TRBJ1-5, with a tentative D call TRBD1 (6 bases). The CDR3 is made up of 15 amino acids. Germline CDR1 is SGHKS and CDR2 is YYEKEE (reference sequence). V shed 0 bases and J shed 4 bases, with 11 bases lying between them. The CDR3 region is CASSLVDGQNQPQHF. CDR3 nucleotide sequence: TGTGCCAGCAGCTTGGTAGACGGACAGAATCAGCCCCAGCATTTT. Full variable domain (remainder filled in from reference TRBV5-5 and TRBJ1-5): DAGVTQSPTHLIKTRGQQVTLRCSPISGHKSVSWYQQVLGQGPQFIFQYYEKEERGRGNFPDRFSARQFPNYSSELNVNALLLGDSALYLCASSLVDGQNQPQHFGDGTRLSIL.

This clone was observed once. V usage is TRBV6-5 and J usage is TRBJ1-2; maybe TRBD1 (6 bases). The CDR3 spans 14 residues. CDR1 is MNHEY and CDR2 is SVGAGI in the germline V gene. The V end lost 0 bases, the J end lost 13 bases, and 18 bases lay between the germline ends. CDR3 DNA sequence: TGTGCCAGCAGTTACTCGCCCAGGGGCCCGTGGACCACCTTC. Protein sequence: CASSYSPRGPWTTF.

The rearrangement joins TRBV4-2 to TRBJ1-3, with no clear D. The length of the CDR3 is 15 residues. The V end was cut by 0 bases, the J end by 0 bases, with 6 bases between. The V gene's germline CDR1 is LGHNA and CDR2 YNFKEQ. DNA for the CDR3: TGTGCCAGCAGCCAAGAACAGACCTCTGGAAACACCATATATTTT. Residues: CASSQEQTSGNTIYF.

This clone was detected once. The chain combines TRBV4-1 with TRBJ2-7; TRBD2 matches 7 bases. J lost 4 bases, V lost 1 base, and 1 base had no gene match. The length of the CDR3 is 13 residues. The V gene's germline CDR1 is MGHRA and CDR2 YSYEKL. DNA of the CDR3: TGCGCCAGCAGCCAAGGGGGGGGGTACGAGCAGTACTTC. Protein product: CASSQGGGYEQYF.